This T cell receptor (beta chain) came from a study of response to subunit inactivated influenza vaccine (dated by TCRdb to about 2018). For the study in its entirety: The study used deep quantitative T cell receptor repertoire profiling to track responses to a trivalent subunit inactivated influenza vaccine. General findings and caveats noted by the study authors: The authors suggested that each seasonal influenza vaccination may recruit only a limited number of new T cells.

The time point label of this sample denotes: around 42 days after influenza vaccine administration. Libraries were constructed by RT-PCR. Data came from an Illumina HiSeq 2500. The public reads were run again by TCRdb, first through fastp at Q25 and then through MiXCR, and only productive beta chains were kept. Each CDR3 protein appears once, grouped with its most common genes and DNA. The sample contains 500,000 or so distinct CDR3 sequences, roughly 11% of them found a single time. The ten biggest clones cover more than 10% of the sample. This clonotype has a count of ten or more. There is no known antigen for this receptor. Base qualities are not recorded, but no much larger clone differs from it by a single base. CDR1 and CDR2 are drawn from the germline V gene: SGHRS, YFSETQ. Trimming at the junction amounts to 0 bases on V and 6 bases on J, and the germline ends lie 10 bases apart. Its CDR3 holds 14 amino acids, cysteine through phenylalanine. Only the CDR3 region is kept as DNA, spanning 42 bases read in frame from base 1.

This sequence uses TRBV5-1 and TRBJ2-4; no confident D gene assignment can be made. The specimen comprised PBMCs from blood, sampled roughly 48 days after vaccination. This clonotype was obtained from a man aged 45 to 65 who received an inactivated influenza vaccine. Donor details come from another sample of the same person, matched by shared clones. Read as DNA, the sequence is TGCGCCAGCAGCTTGGACAGTCTCGGAAACATTCAGTACTTC. It is translated as CASSLDSLGNIQYF.